The clone carrying this T cell receptor beta chain was seen many times. Its specificity is not known. Time point indicated: newly diagnosed GD, antithyroid drugs for less than 3 months. Extracted RNA from PBMCs served as the source of the TCR library. The sample belongs to a study of regulatory T cells in long-lasting Graves disease. Library construction for TCR beta used iRepertoire HTBI primers and Arm-PCR of CDR3 regions. TCRdb fed the multiplex PCR reads into MiXCR, producing one record per CDR3 protein. The sample contains roughly 530,000 distinct CDR3 sequences, about 15% of which appear only once. V lost 8 bases to trimming and J lost 4 bases; unmatched junction nucleotides: 8. Germline V gene sequence: CDR1 SNHLY, CDR2 FYNNEI. The CDR3 length is 14 residues. Study-level points and caveats: The persistent group shared some 2,700 public clonotypes, more than the approximately 970 shared by new patients.

The sample was also reused in another study, on T cells in Graves' hyperthyroidism and ophthalmopathy. As reported in that work: Graves' hyperthyroidism is called stable when ophthalmopathy does not progress within 18 months.

Sequenced material: peripheral blood mononuclear cells (PBMCs), taken at new diagnosis, from a patient treated with antithyroid drugs. This TCR came from a woman aged 35-65 years with Graves disease. The chain joins TRBV2 to TRBJ1-2; TRBD1 aligns across 9 bases. As DNA, the CDR3 is TGTGCCAGCCCACGGGACAGGGACACCTATGGCTACACCTTC. Amino acid sequence: CASPRDRDTYGYTF.